These T cell receptor beta chains were read from a single sample in a study of cytomegalovirus exposure and HLA in healthy donors. TCRdb keeps only in-frame clones here, not all; method: immunoSEQ multiplex PCR. This table has 150,000 to 200,000 clones, roughly 95% appearing once. The sequencing input was PBMCs. These receptors originate from a woman aged 18 to 35 in good health and CMV-seronegative. Both conserved end residues are part of each CDR3. Each record gives: D gene, J gene, clone size, V gene, CDR3 protein, CDR3 DNA. A D gene is named only where the DNA matches it firmly. The size of a clone is reported for some rows only, either as once, few or many, or as a class for expanded clones.

>TRBD1|TRBJ2-7|NA|TRBV19
CASSIGQGAYEQYF
TGTGCCAGTAGTATCGGACAGGGAGCCTACGAGCAGTACTTC
>NA|TRBJ2-7|NA|TRBV6-6
CASSSAGIESSEQYF
TGTGCCAGCAGTTCCGCAGGTATTGAGAGTAGCGAGCAGTACTTC
>TRBD2|TRBJ2-1|NA|TRBV11-1
CASRTTSGGAGQFF
TGTGCCAGCAGAACGACTAGCGGGGGGGCAGGGCAGTTCTTC
>NA|TRBJ1-1|NA|TRBV9
CASSVGGSTEAFF
TGTGCCAGCAGCGTAGGAGGGTCCACTGAAGCTTTCTTT
>NA|TRBJ2-5|NA|TRBV6-5
CASSYRAGTQETQYF
TGTGCCAGCAGTTACAGGGCGGGGACGCAAGAGACCCAGTACTTC
>NA|TRBJ1-1|few|TRBV19
CASSIREGLTNTEAFF
TGTGCCAGTAGTATTCGAGAGGGACTGACGAACACTGAAGCTTTCTTT
>TRBD1|TRBJ1-2|NA|TRBV11-2
CASSLGLGTGDRDGYTF
TGTGCCAGCAGCTTAGGTTTAGGGACAGGGGACCGGGATGGCTACACCTTC
>NA|TRBJ1-5|NA|TRBV27
CASSARGKGGGQPQHF
TGTGCCAGCAGCGCCCGAGGGAAGGGAGGTGGTCAGCCCCAGCATTTT
>TRBD2|TRBJ2-3|NA|TRBV5-1
CASSLSTSGVTDTQYF
TGCGCCAGCAGCTTGTCGACTAGCGGAGTAACAGATACGCAGTATTTT
>TRBD2|TRBJ2-2|NA|TRBV5-1
CASSSSAGGQAGELFF
TGCGCCAGCAGCTCCTCAGCGGGGGGGCAGGCCGGGGAGCTGTTTTTT
>TRBD1|TRBJ2-1|NA|TRBV11-1
CASSLLTSWDRGNNEQFF
TGTGCCAGCAGCTTACTAACTAGTTGGGACAGGGGGAACAATGAGCAGTTCTTC
>NA|TRBJ1-5|NA|TRBV19
CASSRKIRTVRNQPQHF
TGTGCCAGTAGTAGAAAAATCCGGACAGTGCGCAATCAGCCCCAGCATTTT
>TRBD2|TRBJ2-5|NA|TRBV7-3
CASSSSGGGETQYF
TGTGCCAGCAGCTCCAGCGGGGGGGGAGAGACCCAGTACTTC
>TRBD2|TRBJ2-7|NA|TRBV6-5
CASGTSGKYEQYF
TGTGCCAGCGGGACTAGCGGAAAATACGAGCAGTACTTC
>NA|TRBJ2-3|NA|TRBV4-3
CASSQGRASSDTQYF
TGCGCCAGCAGCCAAGGGAGGGCCTCGTCAGATACGCAGTATTTT
>NA|TRBJ1-1|NA|TRBV29-1
CSVSDPQVANTEAFF
TGCAGCGTTAGTGATCCGCAGGTGGCGAACACTGAAGCTTTCTTT
>TRBD1|TRBJ2-6|NA|TRBV7-3
CASSTPGTGVGANVLTF
TGTGCCAGCAGCACTCCCGGGACAGGGGTCGGGGCCAACGTCCTGACTTTC
>TRBD2|TRBJ2-3|once|TRBV7-9
CASSLIGGAADTQYF
TGTGCCAGCAGCTTAATCGGGGGGGCGGCAGATACGCAGTATTTT
>NA|TRBJ2-3|NA|TRBV9
CASSVGGLEGVDTQYF
TGTGCCAGCAGCGTCGGAGGTCTTGAGGGGGTAGATACGCAGTATTTT
>NA|TRBJ1-3|NA|TRBV5-1
CASSLGQGRNTIYF
TGCGCCAGCAGCTTGGGGCAGGGGAGAAACACCATATATTTT
>NA|TRBJ1-6|NA|TRBV5-6
CASSFGQPGWGKSSTLHF
TGTGCCAGCAGCTTCGGACAGCCAGGTTGGGGGAAGTCTTCGACCCTCCACTTT
>TRBD1|TRBJ1-4|NA|TRBV13
CASSARTGGAGKLFF
TGTGCCAGCAGCGCCCGGACAGGGGGCGCAGGAAAACTGTTTTTT
>TRBD2|TRBJ2-3|once|TRBV5-1
CASSLYTSGIEDTQYF
TGCGCCAGCAGCTTGTATACTAGCGGTATTGAAGATACGCAGTATTTT
>NA|TRBJ2-7|NA|TRBV6-1
CASSEGPTYEQYF
TGTGCCAGCAGTGAAGGGCCAACCTACGAGCAGTACTTC
>TRBD1|TRBJ2-7|NA|TRBV6-6
CASRGTGGYEQYF
TGTGCCAGCAGGGGCACAGGGGGTTACGAGCAGTACTTC
>TRBD2|TRBJ2-7|NA|TRBV7-2
CASSHTSGGVYEQYF
TGTGCCAGCAGCCACACTAGCGGGGGGGTCTACGAGCAGTACTTC
>NA|TRBJ2-5|NA|TRBV18
CASSPQQQETQYF
TGTGCCAGCTCACCTCAACAACAAGAGACCCAGTACTTC